Each of the 11 T cell receptor beta chains below was sequenced from the same sample in a study of spatial heterogeneity in lung cancer. Findings of the study overall: Higher tumor mutation counts went along with higher counts of expanded intratumoral alpha and beta TCRs.

Via MiXCR, TCRdb re-called the 5' RACE reads, giving one row per CDR3 protein. The sample consists of over 15,000 distinct CDR3 sequences, roughly 5.7% of them appearing once. These TCRs are of unknown antigen specificity. The time point: sample taken at primary tumor resection. The sequenced sample was lung tumor tissue, obtained at surgery. These receptors were collected from a female donor with early-stage non-small cell lung cancer.

In its sample, this clonotype was seen many times. The chain carries TRBV20-1 and TRBJ2-7, with TRBD1 matching 8 bases. CDR1 DFQATT and CDR2 SNEGSKA come from the germline V gene (reference sequence). V dropped 3 bases and J dropped 2; count of bases not matched to a gene: 6. The CDR3 loop spans 14 amino acids. The CDR3 loop is CSARETGAPYEQYF. The CDR3 DNA reads as TGCAGTGCTAGGGAGACAGGGGCACCCTACGAGCAGTACTTC.

This clonotype has just a few counts. One end of the junction does not line up with germline, which may come from a read error. This chain connects TRBV7-7 to TRBJ2-5; TRBD1 is a possible D gene (6 bases). Germline CDR1 and CDR2: SSHAT and FNYEAQ (reference sequence). The CDR3 has 15 amino acids. Written as DNA, the CDR3 is TGTGCTAGCAGCCCAGATGGACAGACCCCTGAGACCCAGTACTTC. Its translation is CASSPDGQTPETQYF.

This chain links TRBV10-3 with TRBJ2-3; D possibly matches TRBD1 or TRBD2 (6 bases each). Germline CDR1 and CDR2: ENHRY and SYGVKD. The CDR3 sequence is 15 residues long. V lost 3 bases, J lost 5 bases, and 15 bases lay in between. CDR3 nucleotide sequence: TGTGCCATCAGTGATAAGGGGGGCCAGGGAGATACGCAGTATTTT. It codes for CAISDKGGQGDTQYF.

Relative to its sample, this clonotype is medium-sized. The rearrangement uses TRBV15 and TRBJ2-5; TRBD1 might be the D (6 bases). Germline V gives CDR1 LNHNV, CDR2 YYDKDF (reference sequence). Trimming removed 7 bases at V and 3 bases at J, with 12 bases between. The CDR3 has 13 residues. The CDR3 spells CATNQGFEETQYF. DNA for the CDR3: TGTGCCACCAACCAGGGGTTTGAAGAGACCCAGTACTTC.

The sample holds a few counts of this clonotype. This chain connects TRBV7-9 to TRBJ2-4; 13 nucleotides align to TRBD2. Germline-derived CDR1 and CDR2 are SEHNR and FQNEAQ (reference sequence). V shed 5 bases and J 4 bases; nucleotides not matched to a gene: 8. The CDR3 contains 17 residues. The CDR3 DNA is TGTGCCAGCAGCAATAGGACTAGCGGGAGTGGGAAAAACATTCAGTACTTC. Translated, it gives CASSNRTSGSGKNIQYF.

This clonotype has at least ten counts. This sequence joins TRBV7-2 and TRBJ1-1; no definite D call. CDR3 length: 15 residues. Germline V gene sequence: CDR1 SGHTA, CDR2 FQGNSA. Trimming shortened V by 3 bases and J by 0 bases, and 11 bases separated the two germline ends. The CDR3 DNA follows: TGTGCCAGCAGCTTGTCCGGGGATTTGAACACTGAAGCTTTCTTT. Protein: CASSLSGDLNTEAFF.

In this sample, this clonotype turned up many times. The chain couples TRBV20-1 to TRBJ2-1, with 11 bases aligning to TRBD2. CDR1 and CDR2 from the germline V gene are DFQATT and SNEGSKA (reference sequence). The CDR3 runs 14 residues. The junction had 6 bases not matched to a gene; V was cut back by 3 bases and J by 8 bases. The CDR3 is CSASLAGGPDEQFF. CDR3 bases: TGCAGTGCTAGTTTAGCGGGAGGGCCTGATGAGCAGTTCTTC.

This clonotype appeared many times. J is TRBJ2-2 and V is TRBV7-9; tentative D call: TRBD2 (6 bases). The germline gives CDR1 SEHNR, CDR2 FQNEAQ (reference sequence). There are 14 residues in the CDR3. Trimming stripped 5 bases from V and 6 bases from J, with 13 bases between. The CDR3 sequence is CASSAGTPSGELFF. DNA of the CDR3: TGTGCCAGCAGCGCCGGGACTCCCTCCGGGGAGCTGTTTTTT. Complete variable domain (other parts from reference TRBV7-9 and TRBJ2-2): DTGVSQNPRHKITKRGQNVTFRCDPISEHNRLYWYRQTLGQGPEFLTYFQNEAQLEKSRLLSDRFSAERPKGSFSTLEIQRTEQGDSAMYLCASSAGTPSGELFFGEGSRLTVL.

This clonotype was counted ten times or more. This chain connects TRBV5-1 to TRBJ2-1, with no clear D. Trimming stripped 2 bases from V and 4 bases from J, with 4 bases between. The CDR3 contains 12 residues. The V gene's germline CDR1 is SGHRS and CDR2 YFSETQ. CDR3 protein: CASSFGYNEQFF. In DNA, the CDR3 is TGCGCCAGCAGCTTCGGATACAATGAGCAGTTCTTC.

This clonotype was recorded at least ten times. The chain uses TRBV10-3 and TRBJ2-1; D tentatively fits TRBD1 or TRBD2 (5 bases each). Germline V gene lookup returns CDR1 ENHRY and CDR2 SYGVKD. Trimming removed 2 bases from V and 7 bases from J, with 15 bases in between. CDR3 length: 15 amino acids. In DNA form, the CDR3 reads TGTGCCATCAGTGAGGGGACCCCATACACAAATGAGCAGTTCTTC. Translated, it gives CAISEGTPYTNEQFF.

The gene calls are TRBV6-1 and TRBJ2-5; D not certain. Per germline, CDR1 MNHNS and CDR2 SASEGT. CDR3 size: 12 residues. Between the trimmed V and J ends, which lost 8 bases and 1 base, there was a span of 8 bases. This CDR3 reads CASVGSQETQYF. The CDR3 DNA reads TGTGCCAGCGTTGGTAGCCAAGAGACCCAGTACTTC.